This is a list of T cell receptor beta chains from one sample in a study of blood T cell repertoires in COVID-19. Data came from immunoSEQ multiplex PCR; TCRdb stores just in-frame clones and leaves some out. The sample has about 250,000 clones; 80% to 90% are singletons. Sequences were obtained from PBMCs or T cells enriched from blood (not recorded which). These receptors all stem from a woman in her 50s who had been exposed to COVID-19. The CDR3 runs from the conserved cysteine through the conserved F or W. Fields, in order: clone size, CDR3 length, D gene, J gene, V gene, CDR3 protein, CDR3 DNA. The D gene is left open where the match is weak. Where a row states a size, it is once, few, many or the class of an expanded clone; other rows omit it.

clone size: -; CDR3 length: 13; D gene: TRBD1; J gene: TRBJ2-7; V gene: TRBV24-1; CDR3 protein: CATSDAGQGNKYF; CDR3 DNA: TGTGCCACCAGTGATGCCGGACAGGGTAACAAGTACTTC
clone size: -; CDR3 length: 17; D gene: TRBD1; J gene: TRBJ2-3; V gene: TRBV12-5; CDR3 protein: CASGPQGTGLDTDTQYF; CDR3 DNA: TGTGCTAGTGGTCCTCAGGGGACAGGGTTGGACACAGATACGCAGTATTTT
clone size: once; CDR3 length: 16; D gene: -; J gene: TRBJ1-2; V gene: TRBV9; CDR3 protein: CASSAEGPRGTYGYTF; CDR3 DNA: TGTGCCAGCAGCGCGGAGGGCCCTAGGGGAACCTATGGCTACACCTTC
clone size: -; CDR3 length: 16; D gene: -; J gene: TRBJ1-3; V gene: TRBV15; CDR3 protein: CATSRDYGLSGNTIYF; CDR3 DNA: TGTGCCACCAGCAGAGATTACGGACTCTCTGGAAACACCATATATTTT
clone size: -; CDR3 length: 14; D gene: TRBD1; J gene: TRBJ1-6; V gene: TRBV3-1/TRBV3-2; CDR3 protein: CASSHRTGNSPLHF; CDR3 DNA: TGTGCCAGCAGCCATCGGACAGGCAATTCACCCCTCCACTTT
clone size: -; CDR3 length: 16; D gene: TRBD2; J gene: TRBJ2-7; V gene: TRBV7-9; CDR3 protein: CASSATSGTRVYEQYF; CDR3 DNA: TGTGCCAGCAGCGCCACGAGCGGGACCCGGGTCTACGAGCAGTACTTC
clone size: -; CDR3 length: 14; D gene: TRBD2; J gene: TRBJ2-1; V gene: TRBV6-5; CDR3 protein: CASSSVAGGLEQFF; CDR3 DNA: TGTGCCAGCAGCAGTGTAGCGGGGGGACTTGAGCAGTTCTTC
clone size: -; CDR3 length: 18; D gene: -; J gene: TRBJ1-5; V gene: TRBV19; CDR3 protein: CASSSTVFPSWSNQPQHF; CDR3 DNA: TGTGCCAGTAGTTCGACAGTCTTCCCCAGTTGGAGCAATCAGCCCCAGCATTTT
clone size: -; CDR3 length: 18; D gene: -; J gene: TRBJ1-6; V gene: TRBV5-1; CDR3 protein: CASSLATTPGLGNSPLHF; CDR3 DNA: TGCGCCAGCAGCTTGGCAACTACCCCAGGGTTGGGGAATTCACCCCTCCACTTT
clone size: once; CDR3 length: 16; D gene: -; J gene: TRBJ1-3; V gene: TRBV28; CDR3 protein: CASSLGGDGPGNTIYF; CDR3 DNA: TGTGCCAGCAGTTTGGGGGGTGATGGGCCTGGAAACACCATATATTTT
clone size: -; CDR3 length: 12; D gene: -; J gene: TRBJ2-7; V gene: TRBV5-5; CDR3 protein: CASSGRSGGQYF; CDR3 DNA: TGTGCCAGCAGCGGGAGGTCCGGAGGGCAGTACTTC
clone size: -; CDR3 length: 20; D gene: -; J gene: TRBJ1-6; V gene: TRBV4-1; CDR3 protein: CASSQERPGQLSSYNSPLHF; CDR3 DNA: TGCGCCAGCAGCCAAGAGCGGCCAGGACAGCTAAGCTCCTATAATTCACCCCTCCACTTT
clone size: -; CDR3 length: 14; D gene: -; J gene: TRBJ1-5; V gene: TRBV19; CDR3 protein: CASSNLGQNQPQHF; CDR3 DNA: TGTGCCAGTAGTAATCTGGGGCAAAATCAGCCCCAGCATTTT
clone size: -; CDR3 length: 16; D gene: -; J gene: TRBJ1-5; V gene: TRBV3-1/TRBV3-2; CDR3 protein: CASSQGSGGLNQPQHF; CDR3 DNA: TGTGCCAGCAGCCAAGGGAGCGGGGGCCTCAATCAGCCCCAGCATTTT